This is a list of T cell receptor beta chains from one sample in a study of blood T cell repertoires in COVID-19. The data were produced by immunoSEQ multiplex PCR, yet TCRdb's version contains in-frame clones alone and is incomplete. This sample has about 200,000 clones; approximately 82% occur once, and the top ten carry 6.9%. The specimen was peripheral blood. The receptors come from a human donor with acute or convalescent COVID-19. The donor label of this sample is uncertain. The CDR3 runs from the conserved cysteine through the conserved F or W. The order of the fields is J gene, V gene, CDR3 protein.

j_call: TRBJ1-2; v_call: TRBV5-6; cdr3_aa: CASSRNTGAANYGYTF
j_call: TRBJ2-2; v_call: TRBV5-4; cdr3_aa: CASSLGTTSTNTGELFF
j_call: TRBJ1-2; v_call: TRBV3-1/TRBV3-2; cdr3_aa: CASSPNSGWNYGYTF
j_call: TRBJ2-2; v_call: TRBV12-3/TRBV12-4; cdr3_aa: CARRTGNTGELFF
j_call: TRBJ2-3; v_call: TRBV7-3; cdr3_aa: CASSPGLAGFTDTQYF
j_call: TRBJ2-7; v_call: TRBV19; cdr3_aa: CARPRQGIDEQYF
j_call: TRBJ2-2; v_call: TRBV9; cdr3_aa: CASSPRTSVNTGELFF
j_call: TRBJ2-3; v_call: TRBV18; cdr3_aa: CASSPPSARVTDTQYF
j_call: TRBJ2-7; v_call: TRBV7-3; cdr3_aa: CASSLRGPPDEQYF
j_call: TRBJ1-1; v_call: TRBV9; cdr3_aa: CASSVVGAPNTEAFF
j_call: TRBJ1-1; v_call: TRBV7-2; cdr3_aa: CASSLDSTGARTEAFF
j_call: TRBJ2-1; v_call: TRBV2; cdr3_aa: CASSAGQGSFNEQFF
j_call: TRBJ2-7; v_call: TRBV4-3; cdr3_aa: CASSQELGSSAGAYEQYF
j_call: TRBJ1-3; v_call: TRBV9; cdr3_aa: CASSAPGGVRGNTIYF
j_call: TRBJ2-1; v_call: TRBV27; cdr3_aa: CASSSSGGSYNEQFF
j_call: TRBJ1-5; v_call: TRBV5-1; cdr3_aa: CASRLDKDQPQHF
j_call: TRBJ1-1; v_call: TRBV15; cdr3_aa: CATSLEAGGTEAFF
j_call: TRBJ2-1; v_call: TRBV6-5; cdr3_aa: CASRVQGYNEQFF
j_call: TRBJ2-1; v_call: TRBV11-2; cdr3_aa: CASGLAGGYNEQFF
j_call: TRBJ2-7; v_call: TRBV30; cdr3_aa: CAWSLIAGSYEQYF
j_call: TRBJ2-7; v_call: TRBV28; cdr3_aa: CAERGSYEQYF
j_call: TRBJ2-7; v_call: TRBV27; cdr3_aa: CASSRDRAYEQYF
j_call: TRBJ2-5; v_call: TRBV5-1; cdr3_aa: CASSLGRVQETQYF
j_call: TRBJ2-3; v_call: TRBV7-9; cdr3_aa: CASSLQSRLELYKQYF
j_call: TRBJ1-5; v_call: TRBV5-8; cdr3_aa: CASSLVSVGQPQHF
j_call: TRBJ2-7; v_call: TRBV28; cdr3_aa: CASMYRASGGYEQYF
j_call: TRBJ2-1; v_call: TRBV27; cdr3_aa: CASSSRTGPREQFF
j_call: TRBJ2-7; v_call: TRBV18; cdr3_aa: CASSPSRTSVSQYF
j_call: TRBJ1-1; v_call: TRBV5-1; cdr3_aa: CASTFETGGATEAFF